This T cell receptor (beta chain) was sequenced for a study of T cells in women clearing cervical HPV infection. Cervical HPV DNA detected by MY09/MY11 PCR, typed by dot-blot. Overall study results and limits: TRBV6-7 relative abundance averaged approximately 0.11% in cases and around 0.17% in controls.

Using immunoSEQ multiplex PCR, the repertoire was profiled, and TCRdb retains in-frame clones only, with some absent. The repertoire table contains about 39,000 clones. Germline V lookup: CDR1 LNHDA, CDR2 SQIVND (reference sequence). This CDR3 contains 16 residues. Note on this clone: The antigen remains undetermined. Sequencing ends 3 residues short of the CDR3 end; the germline J gene provides the rest.

The chain recombines TRBV19 with TRBJ1-2, with a tentative D call TRBD1 (5 bases). The sequenced sample consisted of blood buffy coat. This TCR was recovered from a woman between 18 and 70 years old with a cervical HPV16 infection that either progressed to CIN3+ or cleared (not recorded which). The CDR3 here is CASSIGLAGRTYDYTF. The covered CDR3 bases are TGTGCCAGTAGTATAGGACTAGCGGGACGAACCTACGAC.